These 22 T cell receptor beta chains share one sample of origin, sequenced in a study of CD8+CD57+ T cells in acquired aplastic anemia. Both TCR beta VDJ combination and CDR3 sequence profiling were carried out. Genomic DNA was the template for this profiling. Each CDR3 protein is one row after TCRdb ran MiXCR on the reads. The sample has about 190,000 distinct CDR3 sequences, roughly half seen once; the top ten hold approximately 15%. Sequenced sample: sorted CD4+, CD8+, or CD8+CD57+ T cells (not recorded which) from PBMCs. The receptor source for this set is a human donor in good health, serving as a control.

The gene calls are TRBV20-1 and TRBJ1-3; 7 positions match TRBD1. This CDR3 has 14 residues. V shed 0 bases, J shed 7 bases, and the junction held 6 bases outside the gene matches. CDR1 is DFQATT, CDR2 SNEGSKA, per germline (reference sequence). The CDR3 region has the DNA TGCAGTGCTAGAGATTGGGGGACAGAGAACACCATATATTTT. This translates into CSARDWGTENTIYF.

This clonotype was seen many times. The rearrangement joins TRBV20-1 to TRBJ2-5; D remains unclear. The CDR3 has 12 amino acids. V gave up 3 bases and J gave up 0 bases, with 5 bases separating them. Germline V lookup: CDR1 DFQATT, CDR2 SNEGSKA (reference sequence). CDR3 amino acids: CSASADQETQYF. CDR3 DNA: TGCAGTGCTAGCGCGGACCAAGAGACCCAGTACTTC.

The rearrangement uses TRBV11-3 and TRBJ1-4; D unresolved. Germline V lookup: CDR1 SGHNT, CDR2 YENEEA. V was shortened by 3 bases and J by 8 bases, with 13 bases between the two germline ends. The CDR3 loop spans 14 amino acids. In DNA form, the CDR3 reads TGTGCCAGCAGCTTTTTGGGGAGGGAAGAAAAACTGTTTTTT. Translated, it gives CASSFLGREEKLFF. The variable domain in full, with the rest retrieved from reference TRBV11-3 and TRBJ1-4, is EAGVVQSPRYKIIEKKQPVAFWCNPISGHNTLYWYLQNLGQGPELLIRYENEEAVDDSQLPKDRFSAERLKGVDSTLKIQPAELGDSAVYLCASSFLGREEKLFFGSGTQLSVL.

This clonotype came up many times. V is TRBV20-1 and J is TRBJ1-5; the match to TRBD1 covers 8 bases. V gave up 3 bases and J gave up 4 bases; unmatched junction bases: 14. The CDR3 extends over 17 amino acids. Germline lookup yields CDR1 DFQATT and CDR2 SNEGSKA (reference sequence). The CDR3 region is CSASPSGGEGRNQPQHF. DNA for the CDR3: TGCAGTGCTAGCCCGTCAGGGGGCGAAGGCCGGAATCAGCCCCAGCATTTT.

This clonotype was recorded at least ten times. The chain couples TRBV10-3 to TRBJ1-4, with a possible D match to TRBD1 (6 bases). The CDR3 sequence is 17 residues long. Trimming left V 0 bases short and J 4 bases short, with 15 bases between. In germline, CDR1 is ENHRY, CDR2 SYGVKD. The CDR3 DNA reads as TGTGCCATCAGTGAGTCAGGAGGCGGACAGCTTAATGAAAAACTGTTTTTT. It encodes CAISESGGGQLNEKLFF.

The chain carries TRBV5-1 and TRBJ1-1; a weak D match, TRBD1 (6 bases). Deletions cut 4 bases from V and 0 bases from J, with 10 bases between. This CDR3 is built from 14 residues. In germline, CDR1 is SGHRS, CDR2 YFSETQ. The CDR3 reads CASSMTGMNTEAFF. CDR3 DNA: TGCGCCAGCAGCATGACAGGAATGAACACTGAAGCTTTCTTT.

The chain joins TRBV24-1 to TRBJ2-3, with a possible D match to TRBD2 (5 bases). Trimming cost V 3 bases and J 5 bases, with 11 bases left between them. Germline CDR1 reads KGHDR; CDR2 reads SFDVKD. CDR3 size: 14 residues. CDR3 residues: CATSDVRAVDTQYF. Written as DNA, the CDR3 is TGTGCCACCAGTGATGTGAGGGCCGTAGATACGCAGTATTTT.

This clonotype was detected ten times or more. The V gene is TRBV6-6, the J gene TRBJ2-3; 14 bases fit TRBD2. In germline, CDR1 is MNHNY, CDR2 SVGAGI (reference sequence). This CDR3 comprises 17 residues. Trimming removed 6 bases from V and 1 base from J; junction bases left unmatched: 6. As DNA, the CDR3 is TGTGCCAGCAGCGGGACTAGCGGGGGTGGGCGCACAGATACGCAGTATTTT. It translates to CASSGTSGGGRTDTQYF.

This clonotype was recorded at least ten times. This chain connects TRBV5-5 to TRBJ2-7; D possibly matches TRBD1 or TRBD2 (5 bases each). The ends were cut back, 2 bases at V and 0 bases at J, with 12 bases in the middle. The V gene's germline CDR1 is SGHKS and CDR2 YYEKEE (reference sequence). The CDR3 is made up of 15 amino acids. This CDR3 reads CASSFGAGGSYEQYF. CDR3 DNA: TGTGCCAGCAGCTTCGGGGCAGGAGGCTCCTACGAGCAGTACTTC. The variable domain in full, completed from reference TRBV5-5 and TRBJ2-7, reads DAGVTQSPTHLIKTRGQQVTLRCSPISGHKSVSWYQQVLGQGPQFIFQYYEKEERGRGNFPDRFSARQFPNYSSELNVNALLLGDSALYLCASSFGAGGSYEQYFGPGTRLTVT.

This clonotype was seen at least ten times. The V and J genes are TRBV7-2 and TRBJ2-7, with a weak D call TRBD2 (6 bases). The germline V gene has CDR1 SGHTA and CDR2 FQGNSA. The CDR3 totals 13 residues. The V end was cut by 8 bases, the J end by 3 bases, with 14 bases between. In DNA form, the CDR3 reads TGTGCCAGCCTCGGGGGTGTGAACTACGAGCAGTACTTC. Protein sequence: CASLGGVNYEQYF.

This clonotype was seen a few times. The chain joins TRBV7-3 to TRBJ1-2; 8 positions agree with TRBD1. In germline, CDR1 is SGHTA, CDR2 FQGTGA. The CDR3 loop spans 14 amino acids. The CDR3 DNA follows: TGTGCTAGCGGCTTAGACACAGGGGGGGAGAGCTACACCTTC. Residues: CASGLDTGGESYTF.

In its sample, this clonotype was seen many times. V is TRBV6-6 and J is TRBJ2-5; D gene uncertain. CDR3 length: 16 residues. The germline V and J ends were trimmed by 7 bases and 1 base, with 19 bases remaining between them. The germline CDR1 and CDR2 sequences are MNHNY and SVGAGI (reference sequence). The CDR3 DNA follows: TGTGCCAGCAAAACCAGCCCGCCTCGCGGCCAAGAGACCCAGTACTTC. Translation gives CASKTSPPRGQETQYF.

V is TRBV10-3 and J is TRBJ2-3, with 13 bases fitting TRBD2. Trimming took 5 bases from V and 3 from J; bases not matched to a gene: 8. CDR3 length: 17 amino acids. Germline CDR1 ENHRY, CDR2 SYGVKD. CDR3 bases: TGTGCCATCAGTACTAGCGGGGGGGCGACAGGGACAGATACGCAGTATTTT. Protein sequence: CAISTSGGATGTDTQYF.

The CDR3 DNA sequence: TGTGCCACCGGTTCGGGGGACTATGGCTACACCTTC. This codes for CATGSGDYGYTF. The V call is TRBV24-1, the J call TRBJ1-2; D perhaps matches TRBD1 (5 bases). Germline-derived CDR1 and CDR2 are KGHDR and SFDVKD. V lost 9 bases to trimming and J lost 3 bases, with 10 bases between them. CDR3 length: 12 residues.

This clonotype showed up many times. This chain links TRBV28 with TRBJ1-2; 8 positions match TRBD1. Germline lookup yields CDR1 MDHEN and CDR2 SYDVKM. The junction had 2 bases not matched to a gene; V was cut back by 1 base and J by 4 bases. This CDR3 comprises 14 residues. The DNA of the CDR3 is TGTGCCAGCAGTTTATCAGGGGGCGGCTATGGCTACACCTTC. This codes for CASSLSGGGYGYTF.

This clonotype was recorded a few times. This chain uses TRBV19 with TRBJ1-1; D unclear. This CDR3 is built from 13 residues. Between the trimmed V and J ends, which lost 6 bases and 1 base, there was a span of 9 bases. Germline CDR1 and CDR2: LNHDA and SQIVND (reference sequence). The CDR3 nucleotides are TGTGCCAGTAGCACGACAACGAACACTGAAGCTTTCTTT. It encodes CASSTTTNTEAFF.

This clonotype was recorded many times. In nucleotides, the CDR3 is TGTGCCAGCAGCTTAGGGTGGGGAGGCACTGAAGCTTTCTTT. Its translation is CASSLGWGGTEAFF. The V call is TRBV7-9, the J call TRBJ1-1, with no clear D. Germline CDR1 SEHNR, CDR2 FQNEAQ (reference sequence). The CDR3 consists of 14 residues. With 1 base removed from V and 4 bases from J, the gap between germline ends came to 10 bases. The variable domain in full, with the rest retrieved from reference TRBV7-9 and TRBJ1-1, is DTGVSQNPRHKITKRGQNVTFRCDPISEHNRLYWYRQTLGQGPEFLTYFQNEAQLEKSRLLSDRFSAERPKGSFSTLEIQRTEQGDSAMYLCASSLGWGGTEAFFGQGTRLTVV.

The chain has TRBV7-9 and TRBJ2-5; D is undetermined. The CDR3 sequence is 12 residues long. The germline V gene encodes CDR1 SEHNR and CDR2 FQNEAQ (reference sequence). Trimming shortened V by 3 bases and J by 3 bases, and 5 bases separated the two germline ends. CDR3 loop: CASSFWEETQYF. Written as DNA, the CDR3 is TGTGCCAGCAGCTTCTGGGAAGAGACCCAGTACTTC.

The DNA for the CDR3 is TGTGCCAGCAGCTTAGCAGGGACAGGGAACAGTTATGAAAAACTGTTTTTT. It codes for CASSLAGTGNSYEKLFF. The rearrangement joins TRBV25-1 to TRBJ1-4, with 9 bases identical to TRBD1. Germline values: CDR1 MGHDK, CDR2 SYGVNS. The CDR3 contains 17 residues. V lost 6 bases to trimming and J lost 6 bases; unmatched junction nucleotides: 14.

This clonotype showed up just once. The chain links TRBV15 to TRBJ2-7; 7 bases are shared with TRBD2. Germline CDR1 LNHNV, CDR2 YYDKDF (reference sequence). This CDR3 has 13 residues. V dropped 0 bases and J dropped 10; count of bases not matched to a gene: 6. The CDR3 nucleotides read TGTGCCACCAGCAGAGATAGGACTAGAGGACAGTACTTC. It is translated as CATSRDRTRGQYF.

V is TRBV9 and J is TRBJ1-2; 9 positions agree with TRBD1. This CDR3 has 17 amino acids. Germline values: CDR1 SGDLS, CDR2 YYNGEE. Unmatched junction bases numbered 10, after V lost 0 bases and J lost 4 bases. This CDR3 is CASSVGLGGGQGYGYTF. The CDR3 DNA sequence: TGTGCCAGCAGCGTAGGACTGGGCGGGGGACAGGGCTATGGCTACACCTTC.

Note on this clonotype: A clone one base away is much larger, so this may be a read error. V is TRBV25-1 and J is TRBJ2-5, with TRBD2 matching over 16 bases. Trimming cost V 6 bases and J 7 bases; bases outside gene matches: 14. This CDR3 region has 18 residues. Germline V gives CDR1 MGHDK, CDR2 SYGVNS. The CDR3 region is CASSPGTSGGAAEGTQYF. The CDR3 coding sequence is TGTGCCAGCAGCCCCGGGACTAGCGGGGGGGCGGCAGAAGGGACCCAGTACTTC. The full variable domain, its missing parts supplied by reference TRBV25-1 and TRBJ2-5, is EADIYQTPRYLVIGTGKKITLECSQTMGHDKMYWYQQDPGMELHLIHYSYGVNSTEKGDLSSESTVSRIRTEHFPLTLESARPSHTSQYLCASSPGTSGGAAEGTQYFGPGTRLLVL.